Listed below are T cell receptor beta chains from one sample, sequenced in a study of blood T cell repertoires in COVID-19. Sequencing used immunoSEQ multiplex PCR; TCRdb keeps in-frame clones, though not all of them. This sample has some 99,000 clones; roughly 86% occur once, and the top ten carry over 10%. Input material: peripheral blood. These receptors all come from a woman aged 60-75 years in a cohort sampled during active or convalescent COVID-19. CDR3s include the opening cysteine and the closing phenylalanine or tryptophan. Each record gives: V gene, clone size, J gene, CDR3 length, D gene, CDR3 protein, CDR3 DNA. D genes are given only for firm matches. Clone size is stated in some rows and not others, as once, few, many or a class when expanded.

TRBV7-9,.,TRBJ1-4,15,TRBD1,CASSLGDRADEKLFF,TGTGCCAGCAGCTTAGGGGACAGGGCTGATGAAAAACTGTTTTTT
TRBV18,.,TRBJ2-7,15,TRBD2,CASSPIAGLSYEQYF,TGTGCCAGCTCACCGATAGCGGGACTATCCTACGAGCAGTACTTC
TRBV12-2,.,TRBJ1-5,16,.,CASRLAQDRPHQPQHF,TGTGCAAGTCGCTTAGCCCAAGACAGGCCTCATCAGCCCCAGCATTTT
TRBV3-1/TRBV3-2,.,TRBJ2-5,15,.,CASSQAPRSQETQYF,TGTGCCAGCAGCCAAGCACCGAGAAGCCAAGAGACCCAGTACTTC
TRBV18,.,TRBJ2-5,16,TRBD1,CASSPRTGGAGETQYF,TGTGCCAGCTCACCCCGGACAGGGGGCGCGGGTGAGACCCAGTACTTC
TRBV5-1,.,TRBJ2-7,14,TRBD1,CASSLEAGGDEQYF,TGCGCCAGCAGCTTGGAGGCAGGGGGCGACGAGCAGTACTTC
TRBV6-5,.,TRBJ2-1,16,TRBD2,CASSYSWIAGSGEQFF,TGTGCCAGCAGTTACTCTTGGATAGCGGGATCGGGTGAGCAGTTCTTC
TRBV6-1,.,TRBJ2-7,13,TRBD2,CASSEFWGGEQYF,TGTGCCAGCAGTGAATTCTGGGGGGGCGAGCAGTACTTC
TRBV6-5,.,TRBJ2-3,16,TRBD2,CASSSSAAGAPDTQYF,TGTGCCAGCAGTTCGTCCGCAGCGGGGGCCCCGGATACGCAGTATTTT
TRBV10-3,.,TRBJ1-5,13,TRBD1,CAIPDREDQPQHF,TGTGCCATCCCTGACAGGGAGGATCAGCCCCAGCATTTT
TRBV27,.,TRBJ1-3,17,TRBD1,CATPCPGQGASGNTIYF,TGTGCCACCCCATGCCCGGGACAGGGGGCGTCAGGAAACACCATATATTTT
TRBV2,.,TRBJ1-2,14,TRBD1,CASSEAQGGDGYTF,TGTGCCAGCAGTGAAGCGCAGGGGGGAGATGGCTACACCTTC
TRBV19,once,TRBJ2-7,14,.,CASLGAPSSYEQYF,TGTGCCAGCCTTGGGGCTCCCAGCTCCTACGAGCAGTACTTC
TRBV19,.,TRBJ1-5,17,.,CASSIGRRSNSNQPQHF,TGTGCCAGTAGTATAGGACGGCGGAGTAATAGCAATCAGCCCCAGCATTTT
TRBV30,once,TRBJ1-5,17,TRBD1,CAWSGAWSGGRGQPQHF,TGTGCCTGGAGTGGAGCTTGGTCAGGGGGCAGGGGTCAGCCCCAGCATTTT
TRBV30,few,TRBJ1-3,14,TRBD1,CAWSIGTERNTIYF,TGTGCCTGGAGTATCGGGACAGAGAGAAACACCATATATTTT
TRBV2,.,TRBJ1-2,15,TRBD1,CASSERGGTGYGYTF,TGTGCCAGCAGTGAACGGGGGGGGACAGGGTATGGCTACACCTTC
TRBV4-2,.,TRBJ2-4,20,.,CASSQKRLGGPYLAKNIQYF,TGTGCCAGCAGCCAAAAAAGACTTGGCGGGCCTTATTTAGCCAAAAACATTCAGTACTTC
TRBV7-6,.,TRBJ2-2,15,.,CASKKSGINTGELFF,TGTGCCAGCAAAAAGAGCGGAATTAACACCGGGGAGCTGTTTTTT
TRBV5-6,.,TRBJ1-2,13,.,CASSLTEDYGYTF,TGTGCCAGCAGCTTGACAGAAGACTATGGCTACACCTTC
TRBV4-1,few,TRBJ1-6,17,.,CASSQYSDTALNSPLHF,TGCGCCAGCAGCCAATACTCCGATACAGCTCTTAATTCACCCCTCCACTTT
TRBV4-1,.,TRBJ2-7,15,TRBD1,CASSQAPKTGPEQYF,TGCGCCAGCAGCCAAGCACCCAAGACAGGGCCCGAGCAGTACTTC
TRBV7-9,.,TRBJ2-7,17,TRBD2,CASSRSDGGKGVYEQYF,TGTGCCAGCAGCCGCTCCGACGGGGGGAAAGGGGTCTACGAGCAGTACTTC
TRBV3-1/TRBV3-2,.,TRBJ2-1,14,.,CASSQGLAYNEQFF,TGTGCCAGCAGCCAAGGACTGGCGTACAATGAGCAGTTCTTC
TRBV5-6,.,TRBJ1-6,14,TRBD1,CASSQGQVNSPLHF,TGTGCCAGCAGCCAGGGACAGGTCAATTCACCCCTCCACTTT
TRBV9,.,TRBJ2-7,14,TRBD1,CASSVDRGPYEQYF,TGTGCCAGCAGCGTAGACAGGGGGCCCTACGAGCAGTACTTC
TRBV19,once,TRBJ1-1,14,.,CASSVRVMNTEAFF,TGTGCCAGTAGTGTCAGGGTTATGAACACTGAAGCTTTCTTT
TRBV6-6,.,TRBJ2-5,16,TRBD2,CPTTLPGGGPGGTQYF,TGTCCCACCACCCTACCCGGGGGGGGGCCCGGGGGGACCCAGTACTTC
TRBV28,.,TRBJ2-7,15,TRBD1,CASSAPGTGGYEQYF,TGTGCCAGCAGTGCACCCGGGACAGGGGGATACGAGCAGTACTTC
TRBV19,.,TRBJ1-5,14,TRBD1,CASTRQGYNQPQHF,TGTGCCAGTACCCGACAGGGTTACAATCAGCCCCAGCATTTT
TRBV6-1,.,TRBJ2-1,17,TRBD2,CASSEANPSGRAHEQFF,TGTGCCAGCAGTGAAGCTAATCCTAGCGGGAGGGCCCATGAGCAGTTCTTC
TRBV18,.,TRBJ1-1,12,.,CASSPGSREAFF,TGTGCCAGCTCACCGGGTTCCAGGGAAGCTTTCTTT
TRBV28,.,TRBJ2-1,14,.,CASSLGHSGNEQFF,TGTGCCAGCAGCCTAGGACACTCGGGCAATGAGCAGTTCTTC
TRBV7-2,.,TRBJ2-3,18,.,CASSLTQQRGRSTDTQYF,TGTGCCAGCAGCTTAACCCAGCAACGAGGGAGGAGCACAGATACGCAGTATTTT
TRBV6-4,.,TRBJ2-5,15,TRBD2,CASSVGGGRQETQYF,TGTGCCAGCAGTGTTGGCGGGGGTCGGCAAGAGACCCAGTACTTC
TRBV30,.,TRBJ1-1,16,.,CAWTGGSNPSLAEAFF,TGTGCCTGGACGGGAGGGTCGAACCCTTCGCTGGCTGAAGCTTTCTTT
TRBV29-1,.,TRBJ1-1,14,TRBD1,CSVNRDRGYTEAFF,TGCAGCGTGAACCGGGACAGGGGCTACACTGAAGCTTTCTTT
TRBV28,.,TRBJ1-1,17,TRBD1,CASSLVGTGALNTEAFF,TGTGCCAGCAGTTTAGTTGGAACAGGGGCTTTGAACACTGAAGCTTTCTTT
TRBV2,.,TRBJ2-1,15,.,CASSPPGSGNNEQFF,TGTGCCAGCAGCCCCCCGGGGTCGGGCAACAATGAGCAGTTCTTC
TRBV7-2,once,TRBJ2-2,15,.,CASRSGLMNTGELFF,TGTGCCAGCAGATCCGGACTGATGAACACCGGGGAGCTGTTTTTT
TRBV7-2,.,TRBJ2-3,14,TRBD2,CASSSGSGMVAQYF,TGTGCCAGCAGCAGCGGGAGTGGTATGGTGGCGCAGTATTTT
TRBV29-1,.,TRBJ2-7,12,.,CSVQQGLWEQYF,TGCAGCGTTCAGCAGGGGCTATGGGAGCAGTACTTC
TRBV19,.,TRBJ1-2,14,TRBD1,CASSAGTGSYGYTF,TGTGCCAGTAGTGCAGGGACAGGGAGCTATGGCTACACCTTC
TRBV7-9,.,TRBJ1-2,15,.,CASSRTGMTNYGYTF,TGTGCCAGCAGCCGCACAGGGATGACTAACTATGGCTACACCTTC
TRBV2,.,TRBJ1-5,14,.,CASSGVLGGQPQHF,TGTGCCAGCAGTGGGGTCCTGGGGGGTCAGCCCCAGCATTTT
TRBV30,.,TRBJ2-1,12,.,CAWRNAGGEQFF,TGTGCCTGGAGGAACGCGGGCGGTGAGCAGTTCTTC
TRBV28,.,TRBJ2-1,13,.,CASSLWRRNEQFF,TGTGCCAGCAGTTTATGGCGGCGCAATGAGCAGTTCTTC
TRBV28,.,TRBJ2-7,14,TRBD2,CASGRLAGSYEQYF,TGTGCCAGCGGCCGACTAGCGGGGTCCTACGAGCAGTACTTC
TRBV27,.,TRBJ1-1,13,TRBD1,CASRRQGDTEAFF,TGTGCCAGCAGAAGACAGGGCGACACTGAAGCTTTCTTT
TRBV11-2,.,TRBJ2-7,13,.,CASSLAGVYEQYF,TGTGCCAGCAGCTTAGCGGGAGTTTACGAGCAGTACTTC
TRBV5-4,few,TRBJ2-2,15,.,CASSLGRSNTGELFF,TGTGCCAGCAGCTTGGGGAGATCGAACACCGGGGAGCTGTTTTTT
TRBV5-1,.,TRBJ1-1,13,.,CASSFQGTTEAFF,TGCGCCAGCAGCTTCCAGGGGACCACTGAAGCTTTCTTT
TRBV27,.,TRBJ2-1,15,TRBD2,CASSLAGVGYNEQFF,TGTGCCAGCAGTTTAGCGGGAGTTGGGTACAATGAGCAGTTCTTC
TRBV4-1,.,TRBJ1-2,15,.,CASSQGADRLYGYTF,TGCGCCAGCAGCCAAGGGGCGGACAGACTTTATGGCTACACCTTC
TRBV6-6,.,TRBJ1-1,14,.,CASSYTPSNTEAFF,TGTGCCAGCAGTTACACACCCTCGAACACTGAAGCTTTCTTT
TRBV25-1,.,TRBJ2-7,15,TRBD2,CASSSLRGSPYEQYF,TGTGCCAGCAGTAGTTTGCGGGGGTCCCCCTACGAGCAGTACTTC
TRBV19,.,TRBJ1-5,14,.,CASSRPGSAQPQHF,TGTGCCAGTAGTAGGCCGGGTTCGGCTCAGCCCCAGCATTTT